This T cell receptor (beta chain) was sequenced in a study of T cell responses to AZD1222 COVID-19 vaccine. Clones were read by immunoSEQ multiplex PCR, and TCRdb kept only the in-frame ones, dropping some. The sample includes about 130,000 clones, roughly 93% of them seen just once. General observations from the study: Close to half of all spike-specific TCRs reportedly target regions of the variants that are unmutated.

Looked up from germline, CDR1 is SGDLS and CDR2 is YYNGEE. V was clipped by 4 bases and J by 0 bases, with 11 bases between them. CDR3 length: 15 amino acids. About this clone itself: The target antigen is unknown.

This TCR was recovered from an adult in good health. The V and J genes are TRBV9 and TRBJ1-3, with D maybe TRBD1 (5 bases). Specimen: peripheral blood, collected on day 0 of AZD1222 vaccination. The CDR3 nucleotides are TGTGCCAGCAGCCTCCAGGGTCTCTCTGGAAACACCATATATTTT. It is translated as CASSLQGLSGNTIYF.